This TCR beta chain derives from a study of T-cell reconstitution after alpha-beta-depleted transplantation in children. The germline V and J ends were trimmed by 9 bases and 8 bases, with 16 bases remaining between them. CDR3 size: 13 residues. Germline V gene lookup returns CDR1 LNHDA and CDR2 SQIVND (reference sequence). The TCRbeta library incorporated unique molecular identifiers. MiXCR was run by TCRdb on the PCR reads, yielding one entry per CDR3 protein. The sample shows hundreds of thousands of distinct CDR3 sequences, about 11% of them seen only once. The chain recombines TRBV19 with TRBJ1-4; possible D gene TRBD1, 6 bases. The source is a human donor who donated a stem cell graft to a child with acute myeloid leukemia. The sample here was PBMCs from the stem cell graft donor, taken from the stem cell graft. In DNA form, the CDR3 reads TGTGCCAGCGTGCAGGGGATCCCGGAAAAACTGTTTTTT. Its translation is CASVQGIPEKLFF.